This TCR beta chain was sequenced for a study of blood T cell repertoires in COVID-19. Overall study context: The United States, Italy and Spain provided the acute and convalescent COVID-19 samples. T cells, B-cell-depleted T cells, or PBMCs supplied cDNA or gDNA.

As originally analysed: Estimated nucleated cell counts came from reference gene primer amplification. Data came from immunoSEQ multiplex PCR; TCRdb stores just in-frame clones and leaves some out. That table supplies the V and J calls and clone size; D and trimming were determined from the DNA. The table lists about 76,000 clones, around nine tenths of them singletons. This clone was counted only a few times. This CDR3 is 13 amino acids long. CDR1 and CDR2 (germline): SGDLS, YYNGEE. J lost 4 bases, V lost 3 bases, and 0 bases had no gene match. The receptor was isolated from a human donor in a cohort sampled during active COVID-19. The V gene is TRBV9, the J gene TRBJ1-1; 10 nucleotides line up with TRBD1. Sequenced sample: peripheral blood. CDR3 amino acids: CASSGTGGTEAFF. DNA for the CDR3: TGTGCCAGCAGCGGGACAGGGGGCACTGAAGCTTTCTTT. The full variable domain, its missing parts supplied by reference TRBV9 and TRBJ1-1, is DSGVTQTPKHLITATGQRVTLRCSPRSGDLSVYWYQQSLDQGLQFLIQYYNGEERAKGNILERFSAQQFPDLHSELNLSSLELGDSALYFCASSGTGGTEAFFGQGTRLTVV.